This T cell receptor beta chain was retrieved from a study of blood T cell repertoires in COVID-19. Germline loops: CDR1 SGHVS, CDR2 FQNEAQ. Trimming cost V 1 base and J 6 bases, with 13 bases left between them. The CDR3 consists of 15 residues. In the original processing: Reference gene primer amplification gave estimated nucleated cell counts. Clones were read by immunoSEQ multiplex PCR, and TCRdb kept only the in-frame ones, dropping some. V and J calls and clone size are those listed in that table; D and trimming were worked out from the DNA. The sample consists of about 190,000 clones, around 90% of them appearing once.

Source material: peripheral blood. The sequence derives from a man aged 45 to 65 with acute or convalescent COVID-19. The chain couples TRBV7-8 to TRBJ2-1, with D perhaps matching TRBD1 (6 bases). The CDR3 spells CASSLVTGRGNEQFF. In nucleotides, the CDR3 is TGTGCCAGCAGCTTAGTGACAGGAAGGGGCAATGAGCAGTTCTTC.